What follows are 25 T cell receptor beta chains derived from one specimen sequenced in a study of T cell responses to AZD1222 COVID-19 vaccine. Here immunoSEQ multiplex PCR was the method, and the copy in TCRdb shows in-frame clones only, minus some. The sample holds more than 250,000 clones, over 90% seen once. The starting material was peripheral blood, obtained on day 0 of AZD1222 vaccination. These receptor sequences come from an adult in good health.

V is TRBV3-1 (or the pseudogene TRBV3-2) and J is TRBJ1-5; no clear D gene. The germline CDR1 and CDR2 sequences are LGHDT and YNNKEL (reference sequence). With 1 base removed from V and 2 bases from J, the gap between germline ends came to 12 bases. The CDR3 extends over 16 amino acids. The DNA of the CDR3 is TGTGCCAGCAGCCAAGTCGACCCAGGAGGCAATCAGCCCCAGCATTTT. This encodes CASSQVDPGGNQPQHF.

The V gene is TRBV5-4, the J gene TRBJ2-4, with 7 bases lining up with TRBD1. The CDR3 is 16 amino acids. Unmatched junction bases numbered 11, after V lost 4 bases and J lost 4 bases. CDR1 and CDR2 (germline): SGHNT, YYREEE (reference sequence). CDR3 sequence reads: CASSQPTGTAKNIQYF. DNA for the CDR3: TGTGCCAGCAGCCAACCTACCGGGACAGCGAAAAACATTCAGTACTTC.

This chain joins TRBV28 and TRBJ2-7, with 8 bases that match TRBD1. The germline gives CDR1 MDHEN, CDR2 SYDVKM. The CDR3 is 18 residues long. Trimming at V came to 4 bases and at J to 3 bases, leaving 17 bases not matched to a gene. The CDR3 is CASSSYLVRDRRNYEQYF. CDR3 sequence (DNA): TGTGCCAGCAGTTCATATCTCGTCCGGGACAGGCGGAACTACGAGCAGTACTTC.

The rearrangement links TRBV4-3 to TRBJ2-1; 9 bases map to TRBD2. Germline V gene data show CDR1 as LGHNA and CDR2 as YSLEER. This CDR3 has 16 residues. Trimming took 1 base from V and 8 from J; bases not matched to a gene: 9. CDR3 in DNA: TGCGCCAGCAGCCAAGGCGTGGCGGGAGGGGGGGATGAGCAGTTCTTC. Protein: CASSQGVAGGGDEQFF.

This sequence joins TRBV27 and TRBJ2-1, with D hard to call. Trimming removed 0 bases at V and 7 bases at J, with 13 bases between. The CDR3 is 15 amino acids. Per the germline V gene, CDR1 is MNHEY and CDR2 is SMNVEV (reference sequence). The CDR3 DNA is TGTGCCAGCAGTTTATCAAACTACCAAGCTAATGAGCAGTTCTTC. It codes for CASSLSNYQANEQFF.

A single count supports this clone. The V and J genes are TRBV29-1 and TRBJ1-2; the D gene is possibly TRBD1 (5 bases). There are 12 residues in the CDR3. Trimming took off 4 bases at V and 8 bases at J, with 14 bases between the two ends. Germline V gene data show CDR1 as SQVTM and CDR2 as ANQGSEA. The chain's CDR3 is CSVAWGFYGYTF. For the CDR3, the DNA is TGCAGCGTTGCTTGGGGGTTTTACGGCTACACCTTC.

This chain connects TRBV7-3 to TRBJ2-3; TRBD2 matches at 9 bases. Germline CDR1 is SGHTA and CDR2 is FQGTGA. This CDR3 has 16 amino acids. V shed 5 bases and J 3 bases; nucleotides not matched to a gene: 9. CDR3 residues: CASSPERGAITDTQYF. The CDR3, as DNA: TGTGCCAGCAGCCCGGAGCGGGGGGCTATAACAGATACGCAGTATTTT. Filled out from reference TRBV7-3 and TRBJ2-3, the complete variable domain reads GAGVSQTPSNKVTEKGKYVELRCDPISGHTALYWYRQSLGQGPEFLIYFQGTGAADDSGLPNDRFFAVRPEGSVSTLKIQRTERGDSAVYLCASSPERGAITDTQYFGPGTRLTVL.

This clone showed up just once. The gene calls are TRBV6-5 and TRBJ2-7; D unclear. Trimming removed 2 bases at V and 2 bases at J, with 7 bases between. The CDR3 covers 13 residues. CDR1 is MNHEY, CDR2 SVGAGI, per germline. CDR3 nucleotides: TGTGCCAGCAGTTACGGAGCCACCTACGAGCAGTACTTC. Translation: CASSYGATYEQYF.

The chain has TRBV19 and TRBJ2-3; no clear D gene. The CDR3 covers 15 residues. Germline V gives CDR1 LNHDA, CDR2 SQIVND (reference sequence). The V end was cut by 2 bases, the J end by 0 bases, with 9 bases between. CDR3 in DNA: TGTGCCAGTAGTATATTTGCCGACAGCACAGATACGCAGTATTTT. It specifies CASSIFADSTDTQYF. Filled out from reference TRBV19 and TRBJ2-3, the complete variable domain reads DGGITQSPKYLFRKEGQNVTLSCEQNLNHDAMYWYRQDPGQGLRLIYYSQIVNDFQKGDIAEGYSVSREKKESFPLTVTSAQKNPTAFYLCASSIFADSTDTQYFGPGTRLTVL.

The chain combines TRBV16 with TRBJ1-2; tentatively, D is TRBD1 (5 bases). Per germline, CDR1 KGHSY and CDR2 FQNENV. Between the trimmed V and J ends, which lost 4 bases and 8 bases, there was a span of 11 bases. The CDR3 runs to 12 residues. The CDR3 sequence is CASSPSGHGYTF. The CDR3 DNA follows: TGTGCCAGCAGCCCTTCAGGGCACGGCTACACCTTC.

This clone was found a few times. The chain joins TRBV19 to TRBJ1-2, with D maybe TRBD1 (5 bases). Germline V gene lookup returns CDR1 LNHDA and CDR2 SQIVND (reference sequence). This CDR3 region has 13 residues. Trimming left V 7 bases short and J 5 bases short, with 14 bases between. The CDR3 is CASTGDRLYGYTF. The DNA of the CDR3 is TGTGCCAGTACCGGGGACCGACTTTATGGCTACACCTTC.

The chain uses TRBV7-9 and TRBJ2-7; the D gene is possibly TRBD2 (5 bases). The CDR3 totals 15 residues. The germline gives CDR1 SEHNR, CDR2 FQNEAQ (reference sequence). Trimming stripped 0 bases from V and 1 base from J, with 10 bases between. The CDR3 DNA follows: TGTGCCAGCAGCTTAGCGCTGAGCGGATCCTACGAGCAGTACTTC. It translates to CASSLALSGSYEQYF.

The rearrangement uses TRBV7-8 and TRBJ2-7; 9 bases match TRBD1. J lost 0 bases, V lost 5 bases, and 5 bases had no gene match. This CDR3 is built from 15 residues. Germline V lookup: CDR1 SGHVS, CDR2 FQNEAQ. CDR3 DNA: TGTGCCAGCAGCAGACAGGGGGTCATCTCCTACGAGCAGTACTTC. Translated: CASSRQGVISYEQYF.

The rearrangement uses TRBV5-1 and TRBJ1-3, with D uncertain. The germline V and J ends were trimmed by 4 bases and 0 bases, with 5 bases remaining between them. CDR1 and CDR2 from the germline V gene are SGHRS and YFSETQ. This CDR3 is built from 13 residues. The chain's CDR3 is CASSPVSGNTIYF. The CDR3 nucleotides are TGCGCCAGCAGCCCAGTCTCTGGAAACACCATATATTTT.

This chain links TRBV28 with TRBJ2-7, with a tentative D call TRBD1 (6 bases). Trimming removed 4 bases at V and 2 bases at J, with 9 bases between. The CDR3 consists of 13 residues. Germline CDR1 reads MDHEN; CDR2 reads SYDVKM. The CDR3 spells CASSSPGAYEQYF. Written as DNA, the CDR3 is TGTGCCAGCAGTTCTCCAGGGGCCTACGAGCAGTACTTC.

This chain links TRBV24-1 with TRBJ2-7; 11 nucleotides line up with TRBD1. The CDR3 totals 15 residues. The J segment lost 5 bases and the V segment lost 4 bases, leaving 6 bases of the junction unmatched. Germline assignment: CDR1 KGHDR and CDR2 SFDVKD. CDR3 in amino acids: CATSDPGQGANEQYF. DNA for the CDR3: TGTGCCACCAGTGACCCTGGACAGGGGGCTAACGAGCAGTACTTC.

The chain employs TRBV28 and TRBJ2-3; D is perhaps TRBD1 or TRBD2 (5 bases each). CDR1 and CDR2 from the germline V gene are MDHEN and SYDVKM. The CDR3 is made up of 15 amino acids. The V end was cut by 6 bases, the J end by 3 bases, with 16 bases between. CDR3 residues: CASSAGDGSTDTQYF. As DNA, the CDR3 is TGTGCCAGCAGCGCCGGGGACGGTTCGACAGATACGCAGTATTTT.

This chain joins TRBV3-1 (or the pseudogene TRBV3-2) and TRBJ2-7, with D unresolved. Germline V gene lookup returns CDR1 LGHDT and CDR2 YNNKEL (reference sequence). The CDR3 contains 11 residues. V was cut by 3 bases and J by 4 bases, with 4 bases left in between. The CDR3 is CASSHVYEQYF. The CDR3 coding sequence is TGTGCCAGCAGCCACGTGTACGAGCAGTACTTC.

The genes are TRBV7-3 and TRBJ2-3; no clear D. CDR1 is SGHTA and CDR2 is FQGTGA in the germline V gene. This CDR3 has 13 amino acids. V lost 5 bases, J lost 0 bases, and 6 bases lay in between. For the CDR3, the DNA is TGTGCCAGCAGCCCAACGAGCACAGATACGCAGTATTTT. It is translated as CASSPTSTDTQYF.

V usage is TRBV2 and J usage is TRBJ2-5; D tentatively fits TRBD1 or TRBD2 (5 bases each). The germline CDR1 and CDR2 sequences are SNHLY and FYNNEI. The length of the CDR3 is 14 residues. V was cut by 8 bases and J by 2 bases, with 15 bases left in between. The CDR3 DNA follows: TGTGCCAGCCGGGACGATTTGTGGCAAGAGACCCAGTACTTC. It yields the protein CASRDDLWQETQYF.

The CDR3 nucleotides are TGTGCCAGCAGTCCTCGTCCCCAGGGGGCGGGTCAGCCCCAGCATTTT. Amino acids: CASSPRPQGAGQPQHF. V gene TRBV27 combines with J gene TRBJ1-5; 8 nucleotides align to TRBD1. Trimming at V came to 5 bases and at J to 6 bases, leaving 12 bases not matched to a gene. Germline values: CDR1 MNHEY, CDR2 SMNVEV (reference sequence). The CDR3 is 16 amino acids.

The chain joins TRBV6-6 to TRBJ1-3, with 9 bases matching TRBD1. Trimming at V came to 4 bases and at J to 8 bases, leaving 3 bases not matched to a gene. Germline CDR1 and CDR2: MNHNY and SVGAGI (reference sequence). This CDR3 spans 13 amino acids. This CDR3 reads CASSFRTGDTIYF. Written as DNA, the CDR3 is TGTGCCAGCAGTTTCCGGACAGGGGACACCATATATTTT.

The CDR3, as DNA: TGTGCCAGCACCACAGGGGGCGGGAAAGCTGAAGCTTTCTTT. Amino acids: CASTTGGGKAEAFF. V is TRBV6-5 and J is TRBJ1-1, with 9 positions matching TRBD1. Germline values: CDR1 MNHEY, CDR2 SVGAGI. The V segment lost 7 bases and the J segment 6 bases; nucleotides outside the gene matches: 9. The CDR3 contains 14 residues.

The chain is built from TRBV5-4 and TRBJ1-6, with D unclear. This CDR3 has 16 amino acids. CDR1 and CDR2 (germline): SGHNT, YYREEE (reference sequence). Trimming took off 1 base at V and 5 bases at J, with 13 bases between the two ends. The CDR3: CASSLLPGLDNSPLHF. For the CDR3, the DNA is TGTGCCAGCAGCTTGCTGCCCGGACTAGATAATTCACCCCTCCACTTT.

This clone was found once. The chain carries TRBV6-1 and TRBJ1-1; D is perhaps TRBD1 (5 bases). The CDR3 spans 13 residues. CDR1 MNHNS and CDR2 SASEGT come from the germline V gene. Trimming removed 6 bases from V and 3 bases from J, with 11 bases in between. CDR3: CASSVSGDTEAFF. As DNA, the CDR3 is TGTGCCAGCAGCGTTTCGGGGGACACTGAAGCTTTCTTT.